These T cell receptor beta chains were read from a single sample in a study of blood T cell repertoires in COVID-19. Method: immunoSEQ multiplex PCR; TCRdb's copy keeps in-frame clones and lacks some. In the table there are 100,000 or so clones, 82% of which are singletons. The sample was peripheral blood. The receptors come from a man aged 65-85 years with active or convalescent COVID-19. CDR3s leave out the opening cysteine and the closing phenylalanine or tryptophan. Each record gives: J gene, V gene, D gene, CDR3 length, CDR3 protein. A D gene is named only where the DNA matches it firmly.

>TRBJ2-2|TRBV2|.|13
ASSEELANTGELF
>TRBJ2-1|TRBV9|TRBD2|13
ASSVAAGGPNEQF
>TRBJ1-6|TRBV9|TRBD1|12
ASSVVTGGSPLH
>TRBJ2-1|TRBV7-8|.|14
ASSLPLQGRGNEQF
>TRBJ2-2|TRBV19|TRBD2|14
ASNSGSGGRTGELF
>TRBJ1-2|TRBV5-6|.|13
ASSLTAGANYGYT
>TRBJ2-7|TRBV5-1|TRBD1|13
ASSLEGQATYEQY
>TRBJ2-1|TRBV5-1|TRBD1|9
ASKRDSEQF
>TRBJ2-1|TRBV5-6|.|11
ASSFRHLNEQF
>TRBJ1-5|TRBV18|TRBD1|12
ASSLTDRDQPQH
>TRBJ1-3|TRBV29-1|.|11
SVDGGTGNTIY
>TRBJ2-2|TRBV4-1|TRBD1|15
ASSQEVLQGAGGELF
>TRBJ2-2|TRBV7-2|.|13
ASSLTSGNTGELF
>TRBJ2-3|TRBV15|TRBD2|15
ATSRPYGGGRSDTQY
>TRBJ2-7|TRBV6-5|TRBD1|12
ASSPEGSRGPGN
>TRBJ1-1|TRBV11-2|.|12
ASSFDRLGTEAF
>TRBJ1-3|TRBV6-1|.|10
ASSEARTAIY
>TRBJ1-6|TRBV3-1/TRBV3-2|.|12
ASSLSSYNSPLH